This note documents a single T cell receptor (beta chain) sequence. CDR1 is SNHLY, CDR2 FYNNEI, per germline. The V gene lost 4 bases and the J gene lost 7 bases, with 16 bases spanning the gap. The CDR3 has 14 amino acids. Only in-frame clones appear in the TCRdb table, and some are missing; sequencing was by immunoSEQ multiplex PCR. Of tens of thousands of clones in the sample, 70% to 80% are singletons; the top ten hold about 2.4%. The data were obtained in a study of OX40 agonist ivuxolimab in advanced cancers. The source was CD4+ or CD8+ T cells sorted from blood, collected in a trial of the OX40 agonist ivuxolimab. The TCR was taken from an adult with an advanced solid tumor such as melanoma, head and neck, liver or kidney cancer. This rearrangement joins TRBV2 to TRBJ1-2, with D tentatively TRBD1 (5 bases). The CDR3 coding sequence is TGTGCCAGCAGTGGCACCGGGACGTTCGCTGGCTACACCTTC. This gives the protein CASSGTGTFAGYTF.